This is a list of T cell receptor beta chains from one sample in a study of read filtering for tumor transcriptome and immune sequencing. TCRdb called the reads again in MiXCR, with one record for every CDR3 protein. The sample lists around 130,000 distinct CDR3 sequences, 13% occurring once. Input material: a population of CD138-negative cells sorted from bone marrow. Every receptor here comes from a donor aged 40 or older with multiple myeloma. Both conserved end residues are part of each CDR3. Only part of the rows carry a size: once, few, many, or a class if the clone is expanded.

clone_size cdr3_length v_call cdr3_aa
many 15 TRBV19 CASSIVGFYYNEQFF
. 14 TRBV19 CASSLDPSGNTIYF
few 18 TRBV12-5 CASGLARTSGMNYNEQFF
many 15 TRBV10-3 CAISLDRASYNEQFF
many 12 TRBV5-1 CASSLSYNEQFF
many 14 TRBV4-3 CASSQEVRGTEAFF
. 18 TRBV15 CATSRGLAGGARGNEQFF
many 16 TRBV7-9 CASSRSGSRYTDTQYF
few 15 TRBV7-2 CASSSLLAMQETQYF
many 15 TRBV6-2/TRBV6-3 CASSPGRSSYNEQFF
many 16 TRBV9 CASSVAGAAINNEQFF
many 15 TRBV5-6 CASSLYGGGPHEQYF
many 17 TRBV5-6 CASSFRGAGRGPHEQYF
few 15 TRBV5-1 CASSLGQTTNERLFF
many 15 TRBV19 CASSPRTGVQETQYF
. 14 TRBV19 CANRVRGDNSPLHF
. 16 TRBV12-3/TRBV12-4 CASSPTGGALNTEAFF
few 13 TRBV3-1 CASSHKYNQPQHF
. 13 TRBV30 CACPKGRIYGYTF
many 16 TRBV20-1 CSASVRLAGIQETQYF
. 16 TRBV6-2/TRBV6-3 CASSRNGEINTGELFF
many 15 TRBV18 CASSPPRALGDTQYF
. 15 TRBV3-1 CASSPSGRASYEQYF
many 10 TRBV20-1 CSAGNNEQFF
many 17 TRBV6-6 CASSFPTSGAGANVLTF
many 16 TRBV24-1 CATSGLAGGPSSEQYF
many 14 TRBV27 CASSQVYSNQPQHF
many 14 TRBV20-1 CSARRLAGANEQFF
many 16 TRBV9 CASSVTVHLQGNEQFF